This T cell receptor (beta chain) was identified in a study of T cells after yellow fever vaccination. The study, taken as a whole, reports: The study noted that FACS-sorted repertoires could contain abundant clonotypes contaminating from the bulk population. Clonotypes shared by both compartments, CD4 and CD8, made up a small share. Once the booster was given, most primary-vaccination clones reappeared, at approximately 97% for CD4 and more than 85% for CD8.

TCRdb itself ran the 5' RACE reads through MiXCR, one entry per CDR3 protein. The profile covers under 500,000 distinct CDR3 sequences, with roughly a sixth appearing a single time and about a sixth taken by the ten largest. On this clonotype itself: Its target is unknown.

CDR3 size: 13 residues. Germline V lookup: CDR1 MNHEY, CDR2 SVGAGI. Trimming took 5 bases from V and 9 from J; bases not matched to a gene: 7. Sequenced material: PBMCs, taken before the yellow fever booster vaccination. The sequence came from a young man who received the YFV17D yellow fever vaccine. The genes are TRBV6-5 and TRBJ1-3, with TRBD1 matching over 7 bases. The CDR3 sequence: CASSRTGLRTIYF. CDR3 DNA sequence: TGTGCCAGCAGTCGGACAGGTTTACGCACCATATATTTT.